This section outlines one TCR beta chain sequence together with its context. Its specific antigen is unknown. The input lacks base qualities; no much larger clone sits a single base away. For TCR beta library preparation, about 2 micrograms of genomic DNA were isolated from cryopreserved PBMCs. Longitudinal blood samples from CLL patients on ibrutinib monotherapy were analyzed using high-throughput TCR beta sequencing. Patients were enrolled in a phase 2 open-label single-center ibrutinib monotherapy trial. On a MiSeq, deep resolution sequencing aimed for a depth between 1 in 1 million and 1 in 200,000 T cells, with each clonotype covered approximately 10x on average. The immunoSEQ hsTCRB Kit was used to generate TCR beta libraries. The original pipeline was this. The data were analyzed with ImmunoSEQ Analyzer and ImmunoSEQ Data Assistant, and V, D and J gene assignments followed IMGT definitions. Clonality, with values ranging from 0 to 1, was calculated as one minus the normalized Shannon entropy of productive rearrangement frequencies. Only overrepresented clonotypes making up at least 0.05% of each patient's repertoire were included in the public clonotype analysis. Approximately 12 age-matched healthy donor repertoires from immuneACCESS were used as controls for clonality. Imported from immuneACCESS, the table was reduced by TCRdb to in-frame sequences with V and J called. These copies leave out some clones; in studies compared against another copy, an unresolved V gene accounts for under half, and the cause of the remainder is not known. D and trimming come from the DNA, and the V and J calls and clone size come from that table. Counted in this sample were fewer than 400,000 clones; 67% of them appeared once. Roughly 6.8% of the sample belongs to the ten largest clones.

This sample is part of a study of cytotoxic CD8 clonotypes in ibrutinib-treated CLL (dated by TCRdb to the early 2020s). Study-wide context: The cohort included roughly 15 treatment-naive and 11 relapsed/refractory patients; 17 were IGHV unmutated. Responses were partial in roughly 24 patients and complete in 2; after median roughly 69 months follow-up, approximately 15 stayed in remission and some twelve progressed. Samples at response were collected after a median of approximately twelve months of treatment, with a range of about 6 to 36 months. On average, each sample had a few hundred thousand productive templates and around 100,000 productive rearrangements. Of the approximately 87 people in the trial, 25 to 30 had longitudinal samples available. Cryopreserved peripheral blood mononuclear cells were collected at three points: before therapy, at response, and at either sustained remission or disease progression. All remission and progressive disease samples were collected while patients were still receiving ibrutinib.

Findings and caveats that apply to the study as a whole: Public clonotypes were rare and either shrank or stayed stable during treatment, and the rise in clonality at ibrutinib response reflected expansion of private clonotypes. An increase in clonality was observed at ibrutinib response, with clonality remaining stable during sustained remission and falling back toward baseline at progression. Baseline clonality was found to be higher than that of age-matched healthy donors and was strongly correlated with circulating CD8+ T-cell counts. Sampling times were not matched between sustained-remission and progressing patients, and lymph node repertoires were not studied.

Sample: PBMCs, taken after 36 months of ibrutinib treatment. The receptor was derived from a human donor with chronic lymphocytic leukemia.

The nucleotides read TGTGCCAGCAGCTTGCTGGGACAGGGCCCTGAAGCTTTCTTT. Its amino acids are CASSLLGQGPEAFF. The sequence is built from TRBV5-4 and TRBJ1-1, with 9 bases matching TRBD1. Germline trimming amounts to 1 base on V and 6 bases on J, with 4 as the count of junction bases outside the gene matches. According to the germline V gene (reference sequence), CDR1 reads SGHNT and CDR2 reads YYREEE. Measured from the cysteine to the phenylalanine, the CDR3 is 14 residues long. Only the CDR3 portion is preserved as DNA: 42 bases, with reading frame beginning at the first base. The CDR3 plus the reference TRBV5-4 and TRBJ1-1 genes for the other parts give the full variable domain: ETGVTQSPTHLIKTRGQQVTLRCSSQSGHNTVSWYQQALGQGPQFIFQYYREEENGRGNFPPRFSGLQFPNYSSELNVNALELDDSALYLCASSLLGQGPEAFFGQGTRLTVV.